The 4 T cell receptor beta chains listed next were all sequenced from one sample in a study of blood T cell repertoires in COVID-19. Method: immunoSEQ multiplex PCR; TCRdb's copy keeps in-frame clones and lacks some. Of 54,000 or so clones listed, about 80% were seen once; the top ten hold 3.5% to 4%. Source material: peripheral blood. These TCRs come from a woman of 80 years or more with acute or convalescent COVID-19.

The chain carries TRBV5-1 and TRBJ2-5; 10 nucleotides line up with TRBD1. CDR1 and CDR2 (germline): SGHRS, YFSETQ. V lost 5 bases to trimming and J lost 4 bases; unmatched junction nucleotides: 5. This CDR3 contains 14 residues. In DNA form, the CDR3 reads TGCGCCAGCAGACAGACAGGGGGCGGAGAGACCCAGTACTTC. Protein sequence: CASRQTGGGETQYF.

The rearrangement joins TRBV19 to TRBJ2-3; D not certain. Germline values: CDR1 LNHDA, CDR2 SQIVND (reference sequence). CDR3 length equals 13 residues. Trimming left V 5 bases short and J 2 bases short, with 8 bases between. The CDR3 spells CASSPTPTDTQYF. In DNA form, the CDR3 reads TGTGCCAGTAGTCCGACACCCACAGATACGCAGTATTTT. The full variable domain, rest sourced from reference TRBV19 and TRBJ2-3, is DGGITQSPKYLFRKEGQNVTLSCEQNLNHDAMYWYRQDPGQGLRLIYYSQIVNDFQKGDIAEGYSVSREKKESFPLTVTSAQKNPTAFYLCASSPTPTDTQYFGPGTRLTVL.

The CDR3 loop is CASSLGLPLSRANVLTF. The CDR3, as DNA: TGCGCCAGCAGCTTGGGACTTCCACTCTCCCGGGCCAACGTCCTGACTTTC. The chain uses TRBV5-1 and TRBJ2-6, with D uncertain. The CDR3 covers 17 residues. V dropped 0 bases and J dropped 5 bases, with 15 bases sitting between them. The V gene's germline CDR1 is SGHRS and CDR2 YFSETQ.

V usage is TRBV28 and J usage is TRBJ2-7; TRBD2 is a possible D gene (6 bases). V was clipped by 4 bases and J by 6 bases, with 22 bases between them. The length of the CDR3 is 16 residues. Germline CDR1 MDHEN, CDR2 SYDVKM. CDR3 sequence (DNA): TGTGCCAGCAGTTCCCCGTCGGGTAGCGGAAAGGGCGAGCAGTACTTC. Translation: CASSSPSGSGKGEQYF.